This TCR beta chain emerged from a study of blood T cells in healthy people across ages. Study-wide results and limits: Percentage of naive T cells showed a strong correlation with TCR beta diversity.

Between the trimmed V and J ends, which lost 2 bases and 0 bases, there was a span of 16 bases. The CDR3 is 16 residues long. Germline V gene data show CDR1 as DFQATT and CDR2 as SNEGSKA (reference sequence). On this clonotype: What it recognizes is unknown.

PCR was performed a second time for roughly 7 to 11 cycles using a sample-barcoded 5' primer and a J-beta primer mix. One entry per CDR3 protein, called by TCRdb with MiXCR from the 5' RACE reads. The sample has 700,000 to 950,000 distinct CDR3 sequences; approximately 39% are singletons. This receptor was taken from a woman aged 60-75 years in good health. The source material was blood. The chain links TRBV20-1 to TRBJ2-5; D not resolved. This CDR3 reads CSARPPTRINQETQYF. Written as DNA, the CDR3 is TGCAGTGCTAGACCGCCAACTCGTATAAACCAAGAGACCCAGTACTTC.